These T cell receptor beta chains were read from a single sample in a study of CXCR3-negative and CXCR3-positive naive CD8 T cells. TCRdb reprocessed the 5' RACE reads, keeping one entry per CDR3 protein, no DNA. This sample contains 100,000 to 150,000 distinct CDR3 sequences. Material: naive CXCR3- CD8+ T cells from blood. The receptors were sampled from a human donor in good health. Some clones in this sample may be carry-over from other donors' samples. Each CDR3 is given with its conserved first and last residue.

TRBJ1-6	TRBV20-1	CSARDTGGASPLHF
TRBJ1-6	TRBV4-1	CASSQDITATNSPLHF
TRBJ2-2	TRBV6-6	CATGQKLNTGELFF
TRBJ2-7	TRBV19	CASRWTSGSSYEQYF
TRBJ2-7	TRBV11-2	CASSFFTGASYEQYF
TRBJ2-7	TRBV29-1	CSSLAGYEQYF
TRBJ2-5	TRBV5-1	CASSPPQGETQYF
TRBJ2-2	TRBV29-1	CSVGSPNTGELFF
TRBJ2-4	TRBV6-5	CASSYSFDEKVAKNIQYF
TRBJ2-1	TRBV29-1	CSAGTSGRWDEQFF
TRBJ2-3	TRBV28	CASRQTSGGTDTQYF
TRBJ2-7	TRBV12-3/TRBV12-4	CASSFIPPGHSSYEQYF
TRBJ1-4	TRBV29-1	CSATGGLGEKLFF
TRBJ2-5	TRBV7-9	CASSRLQETQYF
TRBJ2-5	TRBV15	CATSRRGETQYF
TRBJ2-3	TRBV28	CASSFSGAVTQYF
TRBJ2-1	TRBV7-9	CASSLGAGNNEQFF
TRBJ2-3	TRBV29-1	CSVEFIQDTDTQYF
TRBJ1-1	TRBV28	CASRPAGTLNEAFF
TRBJ2-1	TRBV12-3/TRBV12-4	CASSRSGSGYNEQFF
TRBJ2-5	TRBV12-3/TRBV12-4	CASRYYQETQYF
TRBJ2-3	TRBV10-2	CASSDRLHTSDTQYF
TRBJ2-7	TRBV29-1	CSVRDSRSYEQYF
TRBJ2-1	TRBV12-3/TRBV12-4	CASSLREIIYNEQFF
TRBJ2-2	TRBV29-1	CSVEDLGLAGTGELFF
TRBJ2-7	TRBV6-6	CASSSAGTGFYEQYF